These 32 T cell receptor beta chains originate from one sample sequenced in a study of post-analysis software for immune sequencing data. Built from TCR beta cDNA, the libraries had unique molecular identifiers in them. TCRdb re-analysed the PCR reads in MiXCR, keeping a single row per CDR3 protein. The sample has hundreds of thousands of distinct CDR3 sequences, 25% to 30% seen once. Notes on the study in general: About 5 TRBV segments occurring more often in patients than controls included TRBV5-6, TRBV5-1 and TRBV20-1.

These receptors' targets are unknown. The sequencing input was blood. Every receptor here comes from a girl aged 5-17 years with multiple sclerosis.

There are a few counts of this clonotype. The genes are TRBV18 and TRBJ2-3; TRBD1 matches 9 bases. The length of the CDR3 is 17 residues. V was clipped by 0 bases and J by 2 bases; unmatched bases: 6. Germline CDR1 reads KGHSH; CDR2 reads LQKENI. The chain's CDR3 is CASSPPVTGGSTDTQYF. DNA for the CDR3: TGTGCCAGCTCACCACCGGTTACAGGGGGCTCCACAGATACGCAGTATTTT.

As concerns this clonotype: At one boundary the junction diverges from the germline segment, which might be a read error. The V and J genes are TRBV20-1 and TRBJ2-7; unclear D gene. This CDR3 has 13 amino acids. CDR1 and CDR2 (germline): DFQATT, SNEGSKA (reference sequence). The CDR3 sequence is CNASSGWDYEQYF. The CDR3 DNA reads TGCAATGCTAGTTCTGGGTGGGACTACGAGCAGTACTTC.

This clonotype was seen a few times. J is TRBJ1-2 and V is TRBV20-1; 9 bases match TRBD1. CDR3 length equals 11 residues. Germline CDR1 DFQATT, CDR2 SNEGSKA (reference sequence). The CDR3 nucleotides read TGCTCCCGACAGGGGGTGGGAGGCTACACCTTC. Protein: CSRQGVGGYTF.

The chain uses TRBV3-1 and TRBJ2-5; 8 positions agree with TRBD2. V shed 0 bases, J shed 3 bases, and the junction held 6 bases outside the gene matches. The germline CDR1 and CDR2 sequences are LGHDT and YNNKEL (reference sequence). There are 16 residues in the CDR3. The CDR3 sequence: CASSQERGAGEETQYF. DNA for the CDR3: TGTGCCAGCAGCCAAGAGAGGGGAGCGGGGGAAGAGACCCAGTACTTC.

This clonotype has only a few counts. V is TRBV9 and J is TRBJ1-1; no clear D gene. Per the germline V gene, CDR1 is SGDLS and CDR2 is YYNGEE. The CDR3 sequence is 14 residues long. V lost 4 bases and J 1 base, leaving 11 bases between the germline ends. The CDR3 DNA reads TGTGCCAGCAGCTCCCGACGTGGGAACACTGAAGCTTTCTTT. It encodes CASSSRRGNTEAFF.

This chain joins TRBV6-2 or TRBV6-3 and TRBJ2-1; TRBD1 agrees at 10 bases. The CDR3 extends over 16 amino acids. The germline V gene has CDR1 MNHEY and CDR2 SVGEGT. The V gene end was trimmed by 2 bases and the J gene end by 6 bases; junction bases not matched to a gene: 7. CDR3 sequence reads: CASSYVGQGRPNEQFF. CDR3 coding DNA: TGTGCCAGCAGTTACGTGGGACAGGGGCGCCCCAATGAGCAGTTCTTC.

This chain joins TRBV7-2 and TRBJ2-1; 11 bases match TRBD2. The CDR3 loop spans 17 amino acids. Trimming removed 4 bases from V and 5 bases from J; junction bases left unmatched: 10. Germline CDR1 and CDR2: SGHTA and FQGNSA. The CDR3 here is CASSSGSGRGSNNEQFF. The CDR3 DNA is TGTGCCAGCAGCTCGGGTAGCGGGAGGGGTTCCAACAATGAGCAGTTCTTC.

V gene TRBV10-3 combines with J gene TRBJ2-3; D might be TRBD2 (6 bases). CDR1 ENHRY and CDR2 SYGVKD come from the germline V gene. This CDR3 contains 13 residues. Trimming took 9 bases from V and 2 from J, leaving 12 bases between them. The CDR3 DNA reads TGTGCCATGGGGGGACCTTTCACAGATACGCAGTATTTT. As protein: CAMGGPFTDTQYF.

This clonotype showed up just a few times. J is TRBJ1-4 and V is TRBV10-3; D perhaps matches TRBD1 (5 bases). The germline V gene encodes CDR1 ENHRY and CDR2 SYGVKD. CDR3 length: 15 amino acids. Trimming cost V 5 bases and J 0 bases, with 10 bases left between them. CDR3 coding DNA: TGTGCCATCAGTTCAACAGGAACAACTAATGAAAAACTGTTTTTT. It codes for CAISSTGTTNEKLFF.

A few counts support this clonotype. The chain is built from TRBV7-2 and TRBJ1-1; TRBD1 is a possible D gene (5 bases). This CDR3 has 14 amino acids. V shed 0 bases and J shed 10 bases, with 15 bases lying between them. Looked up from germline, CDR1 is SGHTA and CDR2 is FQGNSA. The CDR3 bases are TGTGCCAGCAGCTTAGCGCGGCTAGGGGTCGGAGCTTTCTTT. It translates to CASSLARLGVGAFF.

This clonotype has only a few counts. This chain connects TRBV6-5 to TRBJ1-2; TRBD1 matches at 8 bases. This CDR3 contains 14 residues. V dropped 6 bases and J dropped 5; count of bases not matched to a gene: 8. The germline V gene encodes CDR1 MNHEY and CDR2 SVGAGI. The DNA for the CDR3 is TGTGCCAGCAGGGCCCAGGGGGCACGGTATGGCTACACCTTC. This gives the protein CASRAQGARYGYTF.

V gene TRBV5-1 combines with J gene TRBJ1-2, with 9 bases that match TRBD1. The CDR3 is 14 residues long. Trimming took 2 bases from V and 7 from J; bases not matched to a gene: 6. Germline V CDR1 and CDR2: SGHRS, YFSETQ. This CDR3 is CASSFWTGAGGYTF. The CDR3 nucleotides are TGCGCCAGCAGCTTCTGGACAGGGGCCGGTGGCTACACCTTC.

At least ten counts were recorded for this clonotype. V gene TRBV7-2 combines with J gene TRBJ2-5; tentatively, D is TRBD2 (5 bases). Germline CDR1 reads SGHTA; CDR2 reads FQGNSA. The CDR3 contains 13 residues. Between the trimmed V and J ends, which lost 3 bases and 3 bases, there was a span of 8 bases. CDR3 sequence (DNA): TGTGCCAGCAGCTTCGCCGGGGAAGAGACCCAGTACTTC. Translation: CASSFAGEETQYF.

The sample holds a few counts of this clonotype. The J gene is TRBJ2-1, the V gene TRBV9, with 7 positions matching TRBD2. Germline-derived CDR1 and CDR2 are SGDLS and YYNGEE. The CDR3 spans 15 residues. Germline trimming cut 2 bases from V and 1 base from J; bases unmatched to any gene: 3. CDR3 bases: TGTGCCAGCAGCGTGCGGGAGTTGTCCTACAATGAGCAGTTCTTC. Encoded protein: CASSVRELSYNEQFF. Filled out from reference TRBV9 and TRBJ2-1, the complete variable domain reads DSGVTQTPKHLITATGQRVTLRCSPRSGDLSVYWYQQSLDQGLQFLIQYYNGEERAKGNILERFSAQQFPDLHSELNLSSLELGDSALYFCASSVRELSYNEQFFGPGTRLTVL.

The chain has TRBV7-6 and TRBJ1-5, with D perhaps TRBD1 (6 bases). The V gene lost 1 base and the J gene lost 3 bases, with 10 bases spanning the gap. CDR1 and CDR2 from the germline V gene are SGHVS and FNYEAQ. This CDR3 spans 15 amino acids. CDR3 bases: TGTGCCAGCAGCTTAGTGGACAGTCCCAATCAGCCCCAGCATTTT. It translates to CASSLVDSPNQPQHF.

This clonotype was observed a few times. This sequence joins TRBV5-1 and TRBJ1-2; possible D gene TRBD1, 5 bases. The CDR3 has 14 residues. From germline, CDR1 is SGHRS and CDR2 YFSETQ. Trimming stripped 1 base from V and 8 bases from J, with 15 bases between. The CDR3, as DNA: TGCGCCAGCAGCTTGATAGTCGGGACGCCAGGCTACACCTTC. Residues: CASSLIVGTPGYTF.

The chain recombines TRBV18 with TRBJ1-1; 8 nucleotides line up with TRBD1. V trimming: 2 bases; J trimming: 4 bases; junction bases outside the gene matches: 6. Germline assignment: CDR1 KGHSH and CDR2 LQKENI. CDR3 length: 15 amino acids. The DNA for the CDR3 is TGTGCCAGCTCACCAACAGGGGGGATGAGCACTGAAGCTTTCTTT. This gives the protein CASSPTGGMSTEAFF.

The genes are TRBV9 and TRBJ1-6; 9 bases map to TRBD1. The CDR3 loop spans 15 amino acids. V trimming: 3 bases; J trimming: 5 bases; junction bases outside the gene matches: 3. The germline gives CDR1 SGDLS, CDR2 YYNGEE. The CDR3 spells CASSEGDRDNSPLHF. The CDR3 DNA reads as TGTGCCAGCAGCGAGGGGGACAGGGATAATTCACCCCTCCACTTT.

This clonotype has ten or more counts. The chain joins TRBV6-5 to TRBJ1-2, with 10 bases that match TRBD1. Germline V gene data show CDR1 as MNHEY and CDR2 as SVGAGI. Germline trimming cut 6 bases from V and 2 bases from J; bases unmatched to any gene: 12. The CDR3 length is 17 residues. CDR3 sequence reads: CASRRQGANEVNYGYTF. The CDR3 DNA is TGTGCCAGCAGAAGACAGGGGGCCAACGAAGTCAACTATGGCTACACCTTC.

This clonotype was detected ten times or more. The rearrangement uses TRBV4-3 and TRBJ1-2; D gene ambiguous. Between the trimmed V and J ends, which lost 3 bases and 4 bases, there was a span of 21 bases. The CDR3 covers 17 residues. From germline, CDR1 is LGHNA and CDR2 YSLEER. CDR3 in DNA: TGCGCCAGCAGCCAGGCCCACATCGGAAACGGACGCTATGGCTACACCTTC. Protein: CASSQAHIGNGRYGYTF.

V and J are TRBV7-2 and TRBJ2-5; TRBD1 is a possible D gene (6 bases). There are 13 residues in the CDR3. The V end was cut by 3 bases, the J end by 11 bases, with 16 bases between. Looked up from germline, CDR1 is SGHTA and CDR2 is FQGNSA. CDR3 DNA sequence: TGTGCCAGCAGCTTGAATCAGGGGTTTGAGCAGTACTTC. Translating it yields CASSLNQGFEQYF.

This chain links TRBV7-2 with TRBJ1-2; 10 bases line up with TRBD1. The length of the CDR3 is 16 residues. The junction had 8 bases not matched to a gene; V was cut back by 1 base and J by 6 bases. Germline loops: CDR1 SGHTA, CDR2 FQGNSA. DNA for the CDR3: TGTGCCAGCAGCTTAGGCGGACAGGGGGGACGAGATGGCTACACCTTC. It translates to CASSLGGQGGRDGYTF.

This chain connects TRBV7-2 to TRBJ1-5; no reliable D call. Germline lookup yields CDR1 SGHTA and CDR2 FQGNSA. V lost 1 base and J 5 bases, leaving 6 bases between the germline ends. This CDR3 contains 13 residues. The CDR3 DNA sequence: TGTGCCAGCAGCTTAGAGCTGGATCAGCCCCAGCATTTT. Its translation is CASSLELDQPQHF.

This clonotype occurred many times. V gene TRBV5-1 combines with J gene TRBJ2-1, with D unclear. CDR1 is SGHRS, CDR2 YFSETQ, per germline. V lost 0 bases and J 6 bases, leaving 13 bases between the germline ends. The CDR3 totals 15 residues. Written as DNA, the CDR3 is TGCGCCAGCAGCTTGGGCCTCCGCATCTCCAATGAGCAGTTCTTC. Its translation: CASSLGLRISNEQFF.

Here the CDR3 reads CASSQARAQYF. The CDR3 region has the DNA TGTGCCAGCAGCCAAGCCAGGGCGCAGTATTTT. V usage is TRBV28 and J usage is TRBJ2-3; TRBD1 might be the D (5 bases). Trimming stripped 6 bases from V and 10 bases from J, with 11 bases between. The CDR3 runs 11 residues. Looked up from germline, CDR1 is MDHEN and CDR2 is SYDVKM. Supplemented by reference TRBV28 and TRBJ2-3, the full variable domain reads DVKVTQSSRYLVKRTGEKVFLECVQDMDHENMFWYRQDPGLGLRLIYFSYDVKMKEKGDIPEGYSVSREKKERFSLILESASTNQTSMYLCASSQARAQYFGPGTRLTVL.

The chain employs TRBV14 and TRBJ2-3; D ambiguous. V lost 0 bases and J 3 bases, leaving 10 bases between the germline ends. This CDR3 has 15 residues. Germline-derived CDR1 and CDR2 are SGHDN and FVKESK. Here the CDR3 DNA reads TGTGCCAGCAGCCAAGAAATTTCCGGTACAGATACGCAGTATTTT. Its protein product is CASSQEISGTDTQYF.

This chain uses TRBV20-1 with TRBJ1-5, with TRBD1 matching over 9 bases. V lost 5 bases to trimming and J lost 4 bases; unmatched junction nucleotides: 3. This CDR3 contains 13 residues. Germline V CDR1 and CDR2: DFQATT, SNEGSKA (reference sequence). The CDR3 is CSALTGGNQPQHF. In nucleotides, the CDR3 is TGCAGTGCTTTGACAGGGGGGAATCAGCCCCAGCATTTT.

This rearrangement joins TRBV20-1 to TRBJ2-5; D may be TRBD2 (6 bases). Germline V gene lookup returns CDR1 DFQATT and CDR2 SNEGSKA (reference sequence). The CDR3 loop spans 16 amino acids. V lost 7 bases and J lost 5, with 26 bases in between. DNA for the CDR3: TGCAGTGGAGGCCCGGGGCCTCAAATCGGGGGTGAGACCCAGTACTTC. It encodes CSGGPGPQIGGETQYF.

The genes are TRBV6-5 and TRBJ1-4; D gene ambiguous. The V end was cut by 6 bases, the J end by 6 bases, with 14 bases between. CDR3 size: 14 residues. Germline V CDR1 and CDR2: MNHEY, SVGAGI. The CDR3 spells CASSRRSWDEKLFF. The CDR3 nucleotides are TGTGCCAGCAGCCGCAGGTCATGGGATGAAAAACTGTTTTTT.

This clonotype has only a few counts. This chain links TRBV29-1 with TRBJ1-1, with 8 bases that match TRBD1. The length of the CDR3 is 14 residues. Germline CDR1 reads SQVTM; CDR2 reads ANQGSEA. With 7 bases clipped from V and 5 bases from J, the junction kept 12 bases outside the gene matches. CDR3 sequence (DNA): TGCAGCGGCAGGGATCCAGGGGGCGCGACTGAAGCTTTCTTT. It encodes CSGRDPGGATEAFF.

V is TRBV3-1 and J is TRBJ2-1; weak D call: TRBD2 (7 bases). Trimming took off 2 bases at V and 6 bases at J, with 17 bases between the two ends. The germline CDR1 and CDR2 sequences are LGHDT and YNNKEL (reference sequence). The CDR3 consists of 16 residues. The CDR3 sequence is CASSQTTGRGFNEQFF. Written as DNA, the CDR3 is TGTGCCAGCAGCCAAACTACAGGGAGGGGTTTCAATGAGCAGTTCTTC.

The chain uses TRBV9 and TRBJ2-6; 8 bases map to TRBD2. Trimming at V came to 5 bases and at J to 0 bases, leaving 7 bases not matched to a gene. Germline V gene sequence: CDR1 SGDLS, CDR2 YYNGEE. The length of the CDR3 is 17 residues. CDR3 coding DNA: TGTGCCAGCAGATCTAGCGGGCCTGACTCTGGGGCCAACGTCCTGACTTTC. Protein product: CASRSSGPDSGANVLTF. The whole variable domain, remainder taken from reference TRBV9 and TRBJ2-6, is DSGVTQTPKHLITATGQRVTLRCSPRSGDLSVYWYQQSLDQGLQFLIQYYNGEERAKGNILERFSAQQFPDLHSELNLSSLELGDSALYFCASRSSGPDSGANVLTFGAGSRLTVL.